Shown below are 28 T cell receptor beta chains from a single sample sequenced in a study of shared clonotypes between healthy human individuals. The repertoire was sequenced with immunoSEQ multiplex PCR; TCRdb's copy has only in-frame clones and lacks some. The sample holds approximately 2,200,000 clones; approximately 94% are singletons and the top ten take under 2%. CD45RO-negative, CCR7-selected cells formed the naive CD8 fraction, which excluded terminally differentiated effector memory CD45RA+ cells. Sequencing was done on a sample of naive CD8+ T cells from PBMCs. The receptors were gathered from a man between 18 and 29 years old in good health. Some clones in this sample may be carry-over from other donors' samples.

V gene TRBV5-6 combines with J gene TRBJ2-7; 10 bases are shared with TRBD1. Germline V gene sequence: CDR1 SGHDT, CDR2 YYEEEE. J lost 2 bases, V lost 4 bases, and 9 bases had no gene match. This CDR3 comprises 16 residues. This CDR3 reads CASSIGTGAGTYEQYF. CDR3 bases: TGTGCCAGCAGCATCGGGACAGGGGCTGGCACCTACGAGCAGTACTTC.

The rearrangement links TRBV19 to TRBJ1-1; possibly TRBD1 for D (5 bases). The V gene's germline CDR1 is LNHDA and CDR2 SQIVND (reference sequence). V gave up 0 bases and J gave up 1 base, with 15 bases separating them. The CDR3 runs 17 residues. CDR3 coding DNA: TGTGCCAGTAGTATAGATCTATCGGGGCGGTGGAACACTGAAGCTTTCTTT. Protein sequence: CASSIDLSGRWNTEAFF.

V is TRBV7-2 and J is TRBJ2-2, with 12 bases aligning to TRBD2. The CDR3 is made up of 16 amino acids. J was trimmed by 4 bases and V by 6 bases; bases with no gene match: 6. The germline gives CDR1 SGHTA, CDR2 FQGNSA. This CDR3 is CASRPRTSGTTGELFF. CDR3 bases: TGTGCCAGCAGACCCAGGACTAGCGGGACCACCGGGGAGCTGTTTTTT. Complete variable domain (other parts from reference TRBV7-2 and TRBJ2-2): GAGVSQSPSNKVTEKGKDVELRCDPISGHTALYWYRQSLGQGLEFLIYFQGNSAPDKSGLPSDRFSAERTGGSVSTLTIQRTQQEDSAVYLCASRPRTSGTTGELFFGEGSRLTVL.

The J gene is TRBJ1-1, the V gene TRBV27; D unclear. V shed 9 bases and J shed 9 bases, with 20 bases lying between them. The CDR3 is 13 amino acids. Germline CDR1 is MNHEY and CDR2 is SMNVEV (reference sequence). The CDR3 reads CASSYPGLGQAFF. For the CDR3, the DNA is TGTGCCAGTTCCTACCCGGGTCTAGGACAAGCTTTCTTT.

A single count supports this clone. J is TRBJ1-1 and V is TRBV25-1; 9 bases line up with TRBD1. The length of the CDR3 is 14 residues. CDR1 is MGHDK and CDR2 is SYGVNS in the germline V gene. V dropped 6 bases and J dropped 5; count of bases not matched to a gene: 7. The chain's CDR3 is CASSRGQGRTEAFF. The CDR3 coding sequence is TGTGCCAGCAGCCGTGGACAGGGGAGGACTGAAGCTTTCTTT.

The chain uses TRBV4-2 and TRBJ2-5, with 9 positions matching TRBD1. This CDR3 is built from 14 residues. Germline V gene sequence: CDR1 LGHNA, CDR2 YNFKEQ. Losses at the gene ends were 8 bases for V and 4 bases for J; bases not matched to a gene: 8. In nucleotides, the CDR3 is TGTGCCAGCTCCGGGATGGGACAGGGAGAGACCCAGTACTTC. Translated: CASSGMGQGETQYF.

The rearrangement uses TRBV7-3 and TRBJ2-5; 16 bases agree with TRBD2. In germline, CDR1 is SGHTA, CDR2 FQGTGA. V lost 4 bases to trimming and J lost 1 base; unmatched junction nucleotides: 15. The CDR3 covers 21 residues. CDR3 protein: CASSSVPGTSGREYFQETQYF. CDR3 bases: TGTGCCAGCAGCTCCGTCCCCGGGACTAGCGGGAGGGAGTACTTCCAAGAGACCCAGTACTTC.

The chain has TRBV27 and TRBJ1-1, with D perhaps TRBD1 (6 bases). Germline assignment: CDR1 MNHEY and CDR2 SMNVEV (reference sequence). V lost 7 bases, J lost 6 bases, and 18 bases lay in between. The CDR3 sequence is 14 residues long. The CDR3 protein is CASNSLGQIAEAFF. The CDR3 nucleotides read TGTGCCAGCAATTCCCTGGGACAAATCGCTGAAGCTTTCTTT.

A note on this clone: At the DNA level, this CDR3 is encoded by other sequences in the same sample as well. The chain has TRBV27 and TRBJ2-1; D is perhaps TRBD1 (5 bases). The CDR3 contains 14 residues. The V gene's germline CDR1 is MNHEY and CDR2 SMNVEV (reference sequence). Trimming stripped 3 bases from V and 5 bases from J, with 11 bases between. CDR3 in amino acids: CASSLGSGNNEQFF. Here the CDR3 DNA reads TGTGCCAGCAGTTTGGGGTCAGGGAACAATGAGCAGTTCTTC.

This clone appeared a single time. The V and J genes are TRBV28 and TRBJ1-2; no firm D call. The ends were cut back, 3 bases at V and 2 bases at J, with 13 bases in the middle. This CDR3 contains 15 residues. Germline CDR1 reads MDHEN; CDR2 reads SYDVKM. CDR3 protein: CASSFYTETNYGYTF. CDR3 sequence (DNA): TGTGCCAGCAGTTTTTATACGGAGACAAACTATGGCTACACCTTC.

The CDR3 nucleotides read TGTGCCAGCAGCTTGACCGGATACAATGAGCAGTTCTTC. Translation: CASSLTGYNEQFF. The V and J genes are TRBV5-6 and TRBJ2-1; D not certain. V was clipped by 1 base and J by 4 bases, with 6 bases between them. Germline loops: CDR1 SGHDT, CDR2 YYEEEE. This CDR3 has 13 amino acids. The variable domain in full, completed from reference TRBV5-6 and TRBJ2-1, reads DAGVTQSPTHLIKTRGQQVTLRCSPKSGHDTVSWYQQALGQGPQFIFQYYEEEERQRGNFPDRFSGHQFPNYSSELNVNALLLGDSALYLCASSLTGYNEQFFGPGTRLTVL.

This clone has only a few counts. The chain uses TRBV9 and TRBJ1-3, with 7 nucleotides matching TRBD1. Germline V gives CDR1 SGDLS, CDR2 YYNGEE. J was trimmed by 4 bases and V by 4 bases; bases with no gene match: 5. This CDR3 contains 14 residues. Here the CDR3 reads CASSMTGIGNTIYF. CDR3 bases: TGTGCCAGCAGCATGACAGGGATCGGAAACACCATATATTTT.

Details on this clone: A much larger clonotype is one base distant, so this may be a read error. The chain is built from TRBV11-1 and TRBJ2-1; D is ambiguous. Germline lookup yields CDR1 SGHAT and CDR2 FQDESV (reference sequence). CDR3 size: 12 residues. The CDR3 sequence: CASRLGNNEQFF. The DNA of the CDR3 is TGTGCCAGCAGATTAGGGAACAATGAGCAGTTCTTC.

This rearrangement joins TRBV13 to TRBJ1-2; TRBD1 agrees at 7 bases. CDR1 and CDR2 from the germline V gene are PRHDT and FYEKMQ (reference sequence). Unmatched junction bases numbered 14, after V lost 5 bases and J lost 8 bases. This CDR3 comprises 15 residues. The CDR3 sequence is CASSSRDSPGGGYTF. DNA of the CDR3: TGTGCCAGCAGCAGCCGGGACAGCCCCGGCGGGGGCTACACCTTC.

The V and J genes are TRBV4-3 and TRBJ2-1; no firm D call. The CDR3 is made up of 16 amino acids. The germline CDR1 and CDR2 sequences are LGHNA and YSLEER. V was trimmed by 0 bases and J by 8 bases, leaving 17 bases between them. CDR3 bases: TGCGCCAGCAGCCAAGACGGGCGGATCCCAGCCGATGAGCAGTTCTTC. The encoded protein is CASSQDGRIPADEQFF.

This chain links TRBV9 with TRBJ2-5, with D perhaps matching TRBD1 (8 bases). Trimming left V 4 bases short and J 4 bases short, with 14 bases between. Germline V lookup: CDR1 SGDLS, CDR2 YYNGEE. The CDR3 runs to 14 residues. DNA of the CDR3: TGTGCCAGCAGCATCAACAGGGGGGGAGAGACCCAGTACTTC. Its translation: CASSINRGGETQYF.

The chain combines TRBV11-2 with TRBJ1-5; D gene uncertain. CDR1 is SGHAT, CDR2 FQNNGV, per germline. This CDR3 has 15 amino acids. With 2 bases removed from V and 1 base from J, the gap between germline ends came to 9 bases. DNA of the CDR3: TGTGCCAGCAGCTTATGGGCTGGGAGCAATCAGCCCCAGCATTTT. Residues: CASSLWAGSNQPQHF.

The CDR3 region has the DNA TGTGCCAGCAGCTCCCGGGACGGCGCTGGGGAGACCCAGTACTTC. Amino acid sequence: CASSSRDGAGETQYF. J is TRBJ2-5 and V is TRBV13; D tentatively fits TRBD1 or TRBD2 (5 bases each). CDR1 and CDR2 from the germline V gene are PRHDT and FYEKMQ (reference sequence). The CDR3 length is 15 residues. V lost 4 bases and J lost 5, with 17 bases in between.

This chain links TRBV5-1 with TRBJ2-1; a possible D gene is TRBD1 (7 bases). Germline CDR1 is SGHRS and CDR2 is YFSETQ. V was clipped by 1 base and J by 2 bases, with 10 bases between them. This CDR3 is 15 amino acids long. CDR3: CASSLTRGAYNEQFF. CDR3 nucleotide sequence: TGCGCCAGCAGCTTGACCAGGGGGGCCTACAATGAGCAGTTCTTC.

V usage is TRBV7-9 and J usage is TRBJ1-1; D gene uncertain. Germline V lookup: CDR1 SEHNR, CDR2 FQNEAQ (reference sequence). The CDR3 runs to 17 residues. V was clipped by 1 base and J by 3 bases, with 18 bases between them. The CDR3 sequence is CASSLGLTEGTDTEAFF. The CDR3 coding sequence is TGTGCCAGCAGCTTAGGTTTAACAGAGGGTACAGACACTGAAGCTTTCTTT.

This clone was observed once. This chain connects TRBV10-3 to TRBJ2-1, with 7 bases that match TRBD1. The CDR3 runs 13 residues. The V and J ends lost 10 bases and 7 bases, in that order; junction bases with no gene match: 10. The germline CDR1 and CDR2 sequences are ENHRY and SYGVKD. The CDR3 reads CATPEGAVNEQFF. CDR3 DNA sequence: TGTGCCACTCCCGAGGGGGCGGTTAATGAGCAGTTCTTC.

V gene TRBV7-9 combines with J gene TRBJ1-2; D not certain. The CDR3 totals 15 residues. From germline, CDR1 is SEHNR and CDR2 FQNEAQ (reference sequence). Between the trimmed V and J ends, which lost 1 base and 8 bases, there was a span of 17 bases. The CDR3 coding sequence is TGTGCCAGCAGCTTAGACGTTCGCGAGGTCTCGGGCTACACCTTC. Translation gives CASSLDVREVSGYTF. The variable domain in full, completed from reference TRBV7-9 and TRBJ1-2, reads DTGVSQNPRHKITKRGQNVTFRCDPISEHNRLYWYRQTLGQGPEFLTYFQNEAQLEKSRLLSDRFSAERPKGSFSTLEIQRTEQGDSAMYLCASSLDVREVSGYTFGSGTRLTVV.

This chain links TRBV5-4 with TRBJ2-1; 8 nucleotides match TRBD2. Germline loops: CDR1 SGHNT, CDR2 YYREEE (reference sequence). CDR3 length equals 14 residues. The J segment lost 5 bases and the V segment lost 2 bases, leaving 3 bases of the junction unmatched. CDR3 nucleotides: TGTGCCAGCAGCTTTAGCGGGACCGACAATGAGCAGTTCTTC. Translating it yields CASSFSGTDNEQFF. Using reference TRBV5-4 and TRBJ2-1 for the parts outside the CDR3, the full variable domain is ETGVTQSPTHLIKTRGQQVTLRCSSQSGHNTVSWYQQALGQGPQFIFQYYREEENGRGNFPPRFSGLQFPNYSSELNVNALELDDSALYLCASSFSGTDNEQFFGPGTRLTVL.

This clone was detected only once. This chain connects TRBV28 to TRBJ1-4; weak D call: TRBD1 (6 bases). The germline gives CDR1 MDHEN, CDR2 SYDVKM. V lost 6 bases to trimming and J lost 8 bases, with 13 bases between them. The CDR3 extends over 13 amino acids. Here the CDR3 DNA reads TGTGCCAGCAGATGGACAGTGGAAGAAAAACTGTTTTTT. Protein product: CASRWTVEEKLFF.

The rearrangement links TRBV9 to TRBJ2-1; TRBD2 is a possible D gene (5 bases). Looked up from germline, CDR1 is SGDLS and CDR2 is YYNGEE. The germline V and J ends were trimmed by 0 bases and 2 bases, with 12 bases remaining between them. CDR3 size: 16 residues. The CDR3 coding sequence is TGTGCCAGCAGCGTAGTGGACTCCCCCACCTACAATGAGCAGTTCTTC. It specifies CASSVVDSPTYNEQFF. The complete variable domain, with remaining parts taken from reference TRBV9 and TRBJ2-1, reads DSGVTQTPKHLITATGQRVTLRCSPRSGDLSVYWYQQSLDQGLQFLIQYYNGEERAKGNILERFSAQQFPDLHSELNLSSLELGDSALYFCASSVVDSPTYNEQFFGPGTRLTVL.

The chain links TRBV9 to TRBJ1-3; TRBD1 agrees at 8 bases. This CDR3 region has 17 residues. The ends lost 4 bases at V and 0 bases at J; junction bases unmatched: 9. CDR1 is SGDLS and CDR2 is YYNGEE in the germline V gene. CDR3 sequence (DNA): TGTGCCAGCAGCTCCAGGGACAGGTACTTCTCTGGAAACACCATATATTTT. Protein: CASSSRDRYFSGNTIYF.

A note on this clone: Other DNA sequences of this sample code for an identical CDR3. The gene calls are TRBV6-5 and TRBJ2-2, with unresolved D. V lost 0 bases and J 0 bases, leaving 2 bases between the germline ends. The V gene's germline CDR1 is MNHEY and CDR2 SVGAGI. The CDR3 is 14 amino acids. CDR3: CASSYSSNTGELFF. The CDR3 DNA sequence: TGTGCCAGCAGTTACTCCTCGAACACCGGGGAGCTGTTTTTT.

This chain joins TRBV4-1 and TRBJ2-7; 9 bases line up with TRBD2. Germline V CDR1 and CDR2: MGHRA, YSYEKL. V lost 1 base and J lost 1; bases outside the gene matches: 8. The CDR3 loop spans 17 amino acids. The CDR3 protein is CASSQGYGGRDSYEQYF. The CDR3 DNA reads as TGCGCCAGCAGCCAAGGGTACGGCGGGAGGGATTCCTACGAGCAGTACTTC.